These 14 T cell receptor beta chains share one sample of origin, sequenced in a study of shared clonotypes between healthy human individuals. Positively selected for CCR7, the CD45RO-negative cells used as naive CD8 cells excluded terminally differentiated effector memory CD45RA+ cells. Profiling relied on immunoSEQ multiplex PCR, and the TCRdb table lists in-frame clones only, not all of them. This table holds hundreds of thousands of clones, 90% to 95% found once. Sequencing used naive CD8+ T cells sorted from blood. The receptors here all came from a woman aged 25 to 39 in good health.

The rearrangement joins TRBV7-2 to TRBJ2-3; possible D gene TRBD1, 6 bases. This CDR3 comprises 14 residues. Germline V gene lookup returns CDR1 SGHTA and CDR2 FQGNSA. Trimming pared 8 bases from V and 5 bases from J, leaving 17 bases between. The CDR3 DNA is TGTGCCAGCGAACAACCAGGGGCGGGAGATACGCAGTATTTT. Translated, it gives CASEQPGAGDTQYF.

The V gene is TRBV11-3, the J gene TRBJ2-1; 8 positions agree with TRBD2. Trimming cost V 0 bases and J 8 bases; bases outside gene matches: 21. The CDR3 totals 20 residues. CDR1 and CDR2 (germline): SGHNT, YENEEA. The CDR3 spells CASSLDGLQSQSGSIYEQFF. In nucleotides, the CDR3 is TGTGCCAGCAGCTTAGATGGCCTACAATCGCAAAGCGGGAGTATATATGAGCAGTTCTTC.

The V call is TRBV7-9, the J call TRBJ2-7, with TRBD2 identical over 7 bases. CDR3 length equals 14 residues. In germline, CDR1 is SEHNR, CDR2 FQNEAQ (reference sequence). The trim removed 5 bases at V and 0 bases at J, leaving 4 bases unmatched. The DNA for the CDR3 is TGTGCCAGCAGCAAAAGCGGGAACTCCTACGAGCAGTACTTC. The encoded protein is CASSKSGNSYEQYF.

This clone was picked up one time. Within the sample, other DNA sequences also encode this same CDR3. The rearrangement joins TRBV27 to TRBJ1-1; D ambiguous. Germline assignment: CDR1 MNHEY and CDR2 SMNVEV (reference sequence). CDR3 length: 13 amino acids. V lost 5 bases, J lost 0 bases, and 7 bases lay in between. CDR3 protein: CASSLRLNTEAFF. The CDR3 DNA reads TGTGCCAGCAGTCTTAGGTTGAACACTGAAGCTTTCTTT.

V usage is TRBV7-8 and J usage is TRBJ1-6; D gene ambiguous. This CDR3 has 16 amino acids. CDR1 is SGHVS and CDR2 is FQNEAQ in the germline V gene. Trimming removed 0 bases at V and 0 bases at J, with 6 bases between. The CDR3 loop reads CASSLALGSYNSPLHF. The DNA of the CDR3 is TGTGCCAGCAGCTTAGCGCTGGGCTCCTATAATTCACCCCTCCACTTT.

The chain uses TRBV29-1 and TRBJ2-1, with 10 bases aligning to TRBD2. Germline loops: CDR1 SQVTM, CDR2 ANQGSEA. The CDR3 extends over 18 amino acids. Trimming removed 1 base from V and 2 bases from J; junction bases left unmatched: 11. The DNA for the CDR3 is TGCAGCGTTGAAGGGTGGGCTAGCGGGAGATTCGCCTACAATGAGCAGTTCTTC. This codes for CSVEGWASGRFAYNEQFF.

The V gene is TRBV29-1, the J gene TRBJ2-7; tentatively, D is TRBD2 (6 bases). The germline gives CDR1 SQVTM, CDR2 ANQGSEA. This CDR3 has 14 amino acids. V shed 5 bases and J shed 5 bases, with 19 bases lying between them. The CDR3 bases are TGCAGCGTTTGGGGACCGGGAGAGGCGGACGAGCAGTACTTC. Residues: CSVWGPGEADEQYF.

A word on this clone: This specimen includes other DNA sequences encoding the same CDR3. The chain is built from TRBV18 and TRBJ2-7; no clear D gene. The CDR3 spans 12 residues. Germline V gene sequence: CDR1 KGHSH, CDR2 LQKENI. V shed 3 bases and J shed 3 bases, with 6 bases lying between them. The CDR3 reads CASSPTDYEQYF. As DNA, the CDR3 is TGTGCCAGCTCACCTACAGACTACGAGCAGTACTTC.

The chain's CDR3 is CASSPDRYEQYF. The DNA for the CDR3 is TGTGCCAGCAGTCCCGATAGATACGAGCAGTACTTC. V and J are TRBV2 and TRBJ2-7; D not resolved. Trimming shortened V by 5 bases and J by 4 bases, and 9 bases separated the two germline ends. This CDR3 is built from 12 residues. Germline CDR1 reads SNHLY; CDR2 reads FYNNEI.

The chain couples TRBV7-8 to TRBJ2-7; D remains ambiguous. Germline loops: CDR1 SGHVS, CDR2 FQNEAQ. The CDR3 consists of 14 residues. V lost 0 bases, J lost 3 bases, and 9 bases lay in between. CDR3 nucleotides: TGTGCCAGCAGCTTAGCCCGGACCGACTACGAGCAGTACTTC. Translation gives CASSLARTDYEQYF.

In this sample, this clone turned up a few times. This chain joins TRBV2 and TRBJ2-7; a weak D match, TRBD1 (5 bases). The CDR3 contains 12 residues. The V end was cut by 3 bases, the J end by 6 bases, with 9 bases between. Germline CDR1 SNHLY, CDR2 FYNNEI. DNA for the CDR3: TGTGCCAGCAGTGATGGTGGGGCCGAGCAGTACTTC. Translated, it gives CASSDGGAEQYF.

This chain uses TRBV7-9 with TRBJ2-3; TRBD2 agrees at 9 bases. J was trimmed by 0 bases and V by 5 bases; bases with no gene match: 9. Germline values: CDR1 SEHNR, CDR2 FQNEAQ (reference sequence). This CDR3 is built from 17 residues. The CDR3 here is CASSTILAGPSTDTQYF. In DNA form, the CDR3 reads TGTGCCAGCAGCACTATACTAGCGGGTCCTAGCACAGATACGCAGTATTTT.

This clone has just one count. The chain uses TRBV28 and TRBJ1-1, with no clear D. With 5 bases removed from V and 1 base from J, the gap between germline ends came to 14 bases. This CDR3 contains 15 residues. Per germline, CDR1 MDHEN and CDR2 SYDVKM. Here the CDR3 DNA reads TGTGCCAGCAGTGCCTCTTTCGAGGGGAACACTGAAGCTTTCTTT. It specifies CASSASFEGNTEAFF.

The gene calls are TRBV6-5 and TRBJ2-7, with 8 bases identical to TRBD1. Trimming took 6 bases from V and 6 from J; bases not matched to a gene: 10. The CDR3 covers 14 residues. CDR1 and CDR2 (germline): MNHEY, SVGAGI. The CDR3 region is CASRLGQVVGEQYF. In DNA, the CDR3 is TGTGCCAGCAGACTGGGACAGGTGGTGGGCGAGCAGTACTTC.